One sample yielded the 6 T cell receptor beta chains listed below, sequenced in a study of Graves' ophthalmopathy and Graves' hyperthyroidism. Using RNA transcripts, the TCR beta CDR3 regions were amplified. A first-round RT-PCR used HTBI primers, followed by a second-round multiplex PCR. TCRdb fed the multiplex PCR reads into MiXCR, producing one record per CDR3 protein. Of over a million distinct CDR3 sequences in the sample, less than 45% were seen once. The material sequenced was peripheral blood or thyroid tissue (not recorded which). The receptors here all came from an adult man with Graves' hyperthyroidism.

This clonotype has more than one count but fewer than ten. The CDR3 nucleotides read TGTGCCAGTACGGGACAGGGGACACCCCTCCACTTT. This codes for CASTGQGTPLHF. V is TRBV19 and J is TRBJ1-6, with 10 bases matching TRBD1. Germline CDR1 reads LNHDA; CDR2 reads SQIVND (reference sequence). This CDR3 comprises 12 residues. V was clipped by 7 bases and J by 11 bases; unmatched bases: 2.

This clonotype has a count of ten or more. This chain links TRBV12-3 or TRBV12-4 with TRBJ1-2, with D possibly TRBD1 on 5 matching bases. The CDR3 sequence is 13 residues long. The V end lost 4 bases, the J end lost 6 bases, and 12 bases lay between the germline ends. In DNA form, the CDR3 reads TGTGCCAGCAGTTACCAGGGAGTAAATGGCTACACCTTC. Translated: CASSYQGVNGYTF.

This clonotype was recorded at least ten times. The CDR3 reads CATLPGSGSPLHF. DNA for the CDR3: TGTGCCACCCTGCCAGGCAGCGGTTCACCCCTCCACTTT. The chain couples TRBV12-3 or TRBV12-4 to TRBJ1-6; D gene ambiguous. Trimming left V 10 bases short and J 9 bases short, with 16 bases between. The CDR3 has 13 amino acids.

There are many counts of this clonotype. This rearrangement joins TRBV12-3 or TRBV12-4 to TRBJ2-5; D gene unclear. The CDR3 spans 13 residues. V gave up 1 base and J gave up 7 bases, with 10 bases separating them. The CDR3 sequence is CASSLVTAGTQYF. As DNA, the CDR3 is TGTGCCAGCAGTTTAGTTACCGCTGGGACCCAGTACTTC.

This chain uses TRBV5-6 with TRBJ1-4, with D unresolved. Germline CDR1 and CDR2: SGHDT and YYEEEE. V lost 3 bases to trimming and J lost 7 bases, with 13 bases between them. The CDR3 is 14 residues long. The CDR3 reads CASSSPALGEKLFF. The CDR3 region has the DNA TGTGCCAGCAGCTCTCCCGCCCTGGGTGAAAAACTGTTTTTT.

J is TRBJ2-7 and V is TRBV19; TRBD2 is a possible D gene (7 bases). Germline V gene data show CDR1 as LNHDA and CDR2 as SQIVND (reference sequence). This CDR3 is 15 amino acids long. The V gene lost 9 bases and the J gene lost 6 bases, with 24 bases spanning the gap. This CDR3 reads CASHTSIQGGGEQYF. The CDR3 DNA is TGTGCCAGCCATACCTCGATACAGGGAGGGGGCGAGCAGTACTTC.